Sequencing of this TCR beta chain was carried out in a study of T-cell reconstitution after alpha-beta-depleted transplantation in children. This clonotype has a count of ten or more. Its antigen is currently unknown. The junction and the germline gene differ at one end; a read error may be behind it. Unique molecular identifiers were incorporated when the TCRbeta library was constructed. TCRdb independently ran MiXCR on the PCR reads; one entry per CDR3 protein. The sample has a few hundred thousand distinct CDR3 sequences, 25% to 30% seen once. Germline values: CDR1 SGHRS, CDR2 YFSETQ. The CDR3 spans 14 residues. Broader study findings: Some patients showed high day-60 TCRbeta diversity, which derived from surviving recipient T cells and thymic progenitors. A year post-transplant, T-cell counts and diversity derived mostly from newly produced T cells. It was reported that alpha-beta T cells came from several hundred expanded graft clones (about two months after transplant).

The V and J genes are TRBV5-1 and TRBJ1-5, with 7 nucleotides matching TRBD1. The sequence derives from a boy less than two years old with Wiskott-Aldrich syndrome, due to receive a stem cell transplant. The source was PBMCs, collected before TCRalphabeta/CD19-depleted stem cell transplant. DNA for the CDR3: TGTGCCAGCAGTTTGACAGGGAGCAATCAGCCCCAGCATTTT. Translating gives CASSLTGSNQPQHF.